This record concerns one TCR beta chain sequence. Its antigen is currently unknown. Trimming took 3 bases from V and 5 from J; bases not matched to a gene: 10. The CDR3 has 16 amino acids. CDR1 and CDR2 (germline): SGHRS, YFSETQ. The data derive from a study of blood T cells in healthy people across ages. Study in general: About one barcoded beta molecule per two T cells came from capture by template switching.

PCR was performed a second time for about 7 to 12 cycles using a sample-barcoded 5' primer and a J-beta primer mix. Each cDNA molecule received a tag from a template-switch adaptor that had 12 random nucleotides. TCRdb ran MiXCR on the 5' RACE reads and lists one entry per CDR3 protein. Here the sample spans over a million distinct CDR3 sequences, approximately 60% being singletons. Notes on the study in general: When one million T cells were used, diversity estimates were thought to be underestimates.

The TCR was taken from a man between 18 and 29 years old in good health. Material: blood. The rearrangement links TRBV5-1 to TRBJ2-3, with TRBD1 matching 9 bases. CDR3 sequence reads: CASSSVRDRAIDTQYF. CDR3 nucleotides: TGCGCCAGCAGCTCGGTCCGGGACAGGGCGATAGATACGCAGTATTTT. The variable domain in full, completed from reference TRBV5-1 and TRBJ2-3, reads KAGVTQTPRYLIKTRGQQVTLSCSPISGHRSVSWYQQTPGQGLQFLFEYFSETQRNKGNFPGRFSGRQFSNSRSEMNVSTLELGDSALYLCASSSVRDRAIDTQYFGPGTRLTVL.